A single sample gave rise to the 21 T cell receptor beta chains below, sequenced in a study of shared clonotypes between healthy human individuals. The method was immunoSEQ multiplex PCR; TCRdb's version includes in-frame clones alone and lacks a portion of them. In the table there are 850,000 to 1,200,000 clones, 65% to 75% of which are singletons. The sequencing input was memory CD4+ T cells sorted from blood. Specified subset: CD45RA-negative fraction. These TCRs come from a young man in good health.

As to this clone: A read error is possible here, since a much larger clone lies one base away. The chain carries TRBV7-6 and TRBJ1-5; weak D call: TRBD1 (5 bases). The CDR3 is 13 residues long. Per the germline V gene, CDR1 is SGHVS and CDR2 is FNYEAQ. Trimming left V 2 bases short and J 4 bases short, with 6 bases between. CDR3 DNA sequence: TGTGCCAGCAGCTTAAGACAGAATCAGCCCCAGCATTTT. Its protein is CASSLRQNQPQHF.

This chain joins TRBV19 and TRBJ1-1; no clear D. Per germline, CDR1 LNHDA and CDR2 SQIVND (reference sequence). This CDR3 comprises 16 residues. V lost 2 bases and J lost 1, with 14 bases in between. Here the CDR3 DNA reads TGTGCCAGTAGTATACGGACGGCCGAATCGAACACTGAAGCTTTCTTT. It is translated as CASSIRTAESNTEAFF.

CDR3 amino acids: CASSSQTVNTGELFF. For the CDR3, the DNA is TGCGCCAGCAGCAGCCAGACGGTGAACACCGGGGAGCTGTTTTTT. This chain links TRBV4-1 with TRBJ2-2; the D is unclear. The CDR3 spans 15 residues. Per germline, CDR1 MGHRA and CDR2 YSYEKL. The V gene lost 5 bases and the J gene lost 1 base, with 11 bases spanning the gap.

The chain links TRBV5-1 to TRBJ1-2; D may be TRBD1 (5 bases). V lost 2 bases and J lost 4, with 12 bases in between. Germline V lookup: CDR1 SGHRS, CDR2 YFSETQ. CDR3 length: 14 residues. The CDR3 DNA follows: TGCGCCAGCAGCTTAGGGGTTACCTCCTATGGCTACACCTTC. Protein product: CASSLGVTSYGYTF.

V is TRBV5-6 and J is TRBJ2-1, with TRBD2 identical over 7 bases. This CDR3 has 15 residues. The germline V gene has CDR1 SGHDT and CDR2 YYEEEE. With V trimmed by 0 bases and J by 6 bases, 6 bases remained unmatched. The CDR3 protein is CASSLVAAGSNEQFF. The CDR3 nucleotides read TGTGCCAGCAGCTTGGTGGCAGCGGGGAGCAATGAGCAGTTCTTC.

Only one count was recorded for this clone. The identical CDR3 is also encoded by other nucleotide sequences in the sample. This sequence joins TRBV7-9 and TRBJ2-1; D call uncertain. The CDR3 covers 14 residues. Germline V lookup: CDR1 SEHNR, CDR2 FQNEAQ (reference sequence). V was cut by 0 bases and J by 1 base, with 4 bases left in between. CDR3 loop: CASSLAVSYNEQFF. The CDR3 DNA follows: TGTGCCAGCAGCTTAGCGGTTTCCTACAATGAGCAGTTCTTC.

The chain links TRBV7-9 to TRBJ2-1; perhaps D is TRBD1 or TRBD2 (5 bases each). The CDR3 runs to 13 residues. V dropped 7 bases and J dropped 5 bases, with 12 bases sitting between them. Looked up from germline, CDR1 is SEHNR and CDR2 is FQNEAQ (reference sequence). The CDR3 spells CASTRDPHNEQFF. CDR3 sequence (DNA): TGTGCCAGCACCCGGGACCCCCACAATGAGCAGTTCTTC.

The V call is TRBV5-6, the J call TRBJ2-3; D perhaps matches TRBD2 (6 bases). Trimming stripped 8 bases from V and 6 bases from J, with 16 bases between. Germline lookup yields CDR1 SGHDT and CDR2 YYEEEE. This CDR3 comprises 13 residues. CDR3 sequence reads: CASWLGGADTQYF. The CDR3 DNA sequence: TGTGCCAGTTGGCTCGGGGGTGCGGATACGCAGTATTTT. The full variable domain, rest sourced from reference TRBV5-6 and TRBJ2-3, is DAGVTQSPTHLIKTRGQQVTLRCSPKSGHDTVSWYQQALGQGPQFIFQYYEEEERQRGNFPDRFSGHQFPNYSSELNVNALLLGDSALYLCASWLGGADTQYFGPGTRLTVL.

The V and J genes are TRBV12-5 and TRBJ2-5; D is tentatively TRBD1 or TRBD2 (5 bases each). CDR1 is LGHNT and CDR2 is FRNRAP in the germline V gene. CDR3 size: 20 residues. Trimming pared 0 bases from V and 5 bases from J, leaving 28 bases between. CDR3 residues: CASGLVAAGEWGRRPETQYF. The CDR3 DNA reads TGTGCTAGTGGTTTGGTAGCGGCGGGTGAGTGGGGCAGGCGGCCTGAGACCCAGTACTTC. Combining the CDR3 with reference TRBV12-5 and TRBJ2-5 gives the whole variable domain DARVTQTPRHKVTEMGQEVTMRCQPILGHNTVFWYRQTMMQGLELLAYFRNRAPLDDSGMPKDRFSAEMPDATLATLKIQPSEPRDSAVYFCASGLVAAGEWGRRPETQYFGPGTRLLVL.

The chain uses TRBV12-5 and TRBJ2-7; 10 bases agree with TRBD2. Trimming took 3 bases from V and 7 from J; bases not matched to a gene: 3. The germline V gene has CDR1 LGHNT and CDR2 FRNRAP. There are 13 residues in the CDR3. The CDR3 is CASGFSGRFEQYF. The CDR3 DNA reads as TGTGCTAGTGGTTTTAGCGGGAGGTTTGAGCAGTACTTC. Based on the CDR3 plus reference TRBV12-5 and TRBJ2-7, the full variable domain is DARVTQTPRHKVTEMGQEVTMRCQPILGHNTVFWYRQTMMQGLELLAYFRNRAPLDDSGMPKDRFSAEMPDATLATLKIQPSEPRDSAVYFCASGFSGRFEQYFGPGTRLTVT.

The rearrangement links TRBV7-9 to TRBJ2-2, with TRBD2 matching over 13 bases. Germline V gene lookup returns CDR1 SEHNR and CDR2 FQNEAQ (reference sequence). The V segment lost 5 bases and the J segment 1 base; nucleotides outside the gene matches: 4. The CDR3 is 17 residues long. The CDR3 DNA is TGTGCCAGCAGCAATAGACTAGCGGGAGGGAACACCGGGGAGCTGTTTTTT. Amino acids: CASSNRLAGGNTGELFF.

J is TRBJ2-3 and V is TRBV7-9, with TRBD2 identical over 7 bases. CDR3 length equals 15 residues. The germline CDR1 and CDR2 sequences are SEHNR and FQNEAQ (reference sequence). After removal of 6 bases from V and 1 base from J, the junction contained 7 bases not matched to a gene. The CDR3 sequence is CASSYSGPGTDTQYF. In DNA, the CDR3 is TGTGCCAGCAGTTATAGCGGGCCCGGCACAGATACGCAGTATTTT.

This clone was detected only a few times. The CDR3 DNA is TGTGCCAGCAGCTTCCCGCAGGGGGCAGTCCATGGCTACACCTTC. Translating gives CASSFPQGAVHGYTF. J is TRBJ1-2 and V is TRBV5-4; 8 nucleotides match TRBD1. The length of the CDR3 is 15 residues. CDR1 and CDR2 from the germline V gene are SGHNT and YYREEE (reference sequence). Trimming cost V 2 bases and J 6 bases; bases outside gene matches: 9.

The V and J genes are TRBV10-3 and TRBJ2-2; 8 positions match TRBD1. Germline trimming cut 3 bases from V and 4 bases from J; bases unmatched to any gene: 7. The germline V gene has CDR1 ENHRY and CDR2 SYGVKD. There are 16 residues in the CDR3. CDR3 protein: CAISDPGQGRTGELFF. In DNA, the CDR3 is TGTGCCATCAGTGACCCCGGACAGGGCCGCACCGGGGAGCTGTTTTTT.

The rearrangement links TRBV6-5 to TRBJ2-7; 11 nucleotides match TRBD2. V was clipped by 4 bases and J by 4 bases; unmatched bases: 9. CDR1 MNHEY and CDR2 SVGAGI come from the germline V gene. The length of the CDR3 is 16 residues. CDR3 nucleotides: TGTGCCAGCAGTTCCCCTAGCGGGAGGCGATTGTACGAGCAGTACTTC. It yields the protein CASSSPSGRRLYEQYF.

The chain carries TRBV7-9 and TRBJ1-5, with D uncertain. The CDR3 is 15 amino acids. Trimming pared 1 base from V and 4 bases from J, leaving 11 bases between. Per germline, CDR1 SEHNR and CDR2 FQNEAQ (reference sequence). Written as DNA, the CDR3 is TGTGCCAGCAGCTTAGACAGACTTGGGAATCAGCCCCAGCATTTT. It encodes CASSLDRLGNQPQHF.

Worth noting for this clone: Other DNA sequences from this sample encode an identical CDR3 as well. The rearrangement uses TRBV19 and TRBJ2-5, with D perhaps TRBD2 (6 bases). With 2 bases removed from V and 4 bases from J, the gap between germline ends came to 8 bases. CDR1 is LNHDA and CDR2 is SQIVND in the germline V gene (reference sequence). This CDR3 spans 13 amino acids. The CDR3 here is CASSINGGETQYF. CDR3 sequence (DNA): TGTGCCAGTAGTATAAACGGGGGAGAGACCCAGTACTTC.

J is TRBJ1-5 and V is TRBV6-1; 7 bases agree with TRBD1. V gave up 3 bases and J gave up 2 bases; unmatched junction bases: 7. From germline, CDR1 is MNHNS and CDR2 SASEGT. The CDR3 has 16 residues. As DNA, the CDR3 is TGTGCCAGCAGTGAGCGACAGGGTGCAGGCAATCAGCCCCAGCATTTT. Protein product: CASSERQGAGNQPQHF.

The chain joins TRBV5-1 to TRBJ1-6; D unclear. Deletions cut 3 bases from V and 0 bases from J, with 19 bases between. The CDR3 contains 19 residues. CDR1 is SGHRS, CDR2 YFSETQ, per germline. CDR3 sequence: CASSSPKLNRASYNSPLHF. The DNA for the CDR3 is TGCGCCAGCAGCTCACCCAAATTGAATCGGGCCTCCTATAATTCACCCCTCCACTTT. The whole variable domain, filled in from reference TRBV5-1 and TRBJ1-6, reads KAGVTQTPRYLIKTRGQQVTLSCSPISGHRSVSWYQQTPGQGLQFLFEYFSETQRNKGNFPGRFSGRQFSNSRSEMNVSTLELGDSALYLCASSSPKLNRASYNSPLHFGNGTRLTVT.

The chain carries TRBV11-2 and TRBJ2-7; no firm D call. Looked up from germline, CDR1 is SGHAT and CDR2 is FQNNGV. The CDR3 spans 12 residues. V was clipped by 5 bases and J by 5 bases, with 10 bases between them. The CDR3 loop is CASSQDSHEQYF. DNA of the CDR3: TGTGCCAGCAGCCAAGATAGCCACGAGCAGTACTTC.

This clone occurred many times. J is TRBJ2-3 and V is TRBV7-8, with D tentatively TRBD1 (5 bases). The germline V and J ends were trimmed by 4 bases and 1 base, with 12 bases remaining between them. Germline V gene sequence: CDR1 SGHVS, CDR2 FQNEAQ. CDR3 length equals 15 residues. The CDR3 spells CASSSPGIGTDTQYF. As DNA, the CDR3 is TGTGCCAGCAGCTCTCCAGGGATAGGCACAGATACGCAGTATTTT.